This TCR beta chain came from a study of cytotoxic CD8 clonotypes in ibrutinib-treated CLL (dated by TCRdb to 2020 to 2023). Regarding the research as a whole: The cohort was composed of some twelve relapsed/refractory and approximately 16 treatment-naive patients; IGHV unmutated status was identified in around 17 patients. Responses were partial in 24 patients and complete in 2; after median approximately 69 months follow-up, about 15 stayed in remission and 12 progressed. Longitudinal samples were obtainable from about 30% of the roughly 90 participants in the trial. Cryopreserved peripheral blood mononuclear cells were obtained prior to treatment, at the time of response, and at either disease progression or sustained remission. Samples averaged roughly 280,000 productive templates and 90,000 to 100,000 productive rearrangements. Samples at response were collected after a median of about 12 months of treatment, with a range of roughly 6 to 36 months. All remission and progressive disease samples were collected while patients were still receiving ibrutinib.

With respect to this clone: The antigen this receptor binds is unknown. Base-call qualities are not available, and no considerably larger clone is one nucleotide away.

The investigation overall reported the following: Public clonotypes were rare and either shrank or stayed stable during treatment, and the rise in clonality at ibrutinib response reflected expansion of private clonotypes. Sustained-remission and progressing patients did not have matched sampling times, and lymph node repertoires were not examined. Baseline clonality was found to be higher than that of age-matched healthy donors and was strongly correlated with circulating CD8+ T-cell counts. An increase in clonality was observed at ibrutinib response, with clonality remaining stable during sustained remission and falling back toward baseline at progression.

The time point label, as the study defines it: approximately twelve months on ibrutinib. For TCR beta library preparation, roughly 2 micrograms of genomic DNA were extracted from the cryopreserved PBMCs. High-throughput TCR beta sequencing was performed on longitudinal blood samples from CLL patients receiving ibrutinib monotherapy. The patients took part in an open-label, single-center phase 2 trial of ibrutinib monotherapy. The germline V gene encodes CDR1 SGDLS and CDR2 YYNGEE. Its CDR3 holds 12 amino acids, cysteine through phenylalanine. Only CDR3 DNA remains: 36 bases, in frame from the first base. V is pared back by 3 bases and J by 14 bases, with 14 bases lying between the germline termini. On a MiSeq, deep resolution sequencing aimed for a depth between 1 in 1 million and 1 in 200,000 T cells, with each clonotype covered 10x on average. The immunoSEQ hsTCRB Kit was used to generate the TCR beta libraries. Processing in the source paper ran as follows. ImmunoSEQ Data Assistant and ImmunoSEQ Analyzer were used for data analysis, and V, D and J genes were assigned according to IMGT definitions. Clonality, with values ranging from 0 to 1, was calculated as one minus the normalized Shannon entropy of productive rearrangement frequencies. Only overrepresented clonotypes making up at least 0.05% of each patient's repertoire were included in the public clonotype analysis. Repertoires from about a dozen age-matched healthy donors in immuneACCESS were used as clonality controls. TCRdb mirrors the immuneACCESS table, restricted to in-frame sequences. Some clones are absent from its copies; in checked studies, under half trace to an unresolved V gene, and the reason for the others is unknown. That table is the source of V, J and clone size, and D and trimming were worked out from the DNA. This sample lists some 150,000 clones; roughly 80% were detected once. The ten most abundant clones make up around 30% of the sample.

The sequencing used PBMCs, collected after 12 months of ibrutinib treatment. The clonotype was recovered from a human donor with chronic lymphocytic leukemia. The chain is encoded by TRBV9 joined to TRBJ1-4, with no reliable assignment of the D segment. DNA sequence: TGTGCCAGCAGCGGATCATCCGGGGTGCTGTTTTTT. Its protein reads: CASSGSSGVLFF.